Listed below are T cell receptor beta chains from one sample, sequenced in a study of cytomegalovirus exposure and HLA in healthy donors. The assay was immunoSEQ multiplex PCR, and TCRdb's table has in-frame clones only and misses some. The sample lists a few hundred thousand clones; 88% were seen once. The sequenced sample was PBMCs. The receptor source for this set is a young man in good health and CMV-seronegative. Each CDR3 is given with its conserved first and last residue. Each record gives: D gene, V gene, clone size, J gene, CDR3 protein, CDR3 DNA. D genes are given only for firm matches. Rows give clone size only sometimes, using once, few, many, or a class for an expanded clone.

d_call: TRBD1
v_call: TRBV5-6
clone_size: .
j_call: TRBJ2-7
cdr3_aa: CASRGQGPYYEQYF
cdr3_nt: TGTGCCAGCAGAGGACAGGGACCCTACTACGAGCAGTACTTC

d_call: TRBD1
v_call: TRBV19
clone_size: .
j_call: TRBJ1-1
cdr3_aa: CASSFPGQGAVEAFF
cdr3_nt: TGTGCCAGTAGTTTTCCGGGACAGGGGGCTGTTGAAGCTTTCTTT

d_call: .
v_call: TRBV30
clone_size: .
j_call: TRBJ2-5
cdr3_aa: CAWSSSEGLETQYF
cdr3_nt: TGTGCCTGGAGCTCCTCCGAGGGTTTGGAGACCCAGTACTTC

d_call: .
v_call: TRBV4-1
clone_size: .
j_call: TRBJ2-2
cdr3_aa: CASSPGMAVNTGELFF
cdr3_nt: TGCGCCAGCAGCCCGGGGATGGCAGTGAACACCGGGGAGCTGTTTTTT

d_call: TRBD1
v_call: TRBV4-3
clone_size: .
j_call: TRBJ2-1
cdr3_aa: CASSHKTGDNEQFF
cdr3_nt: TGCGCCAGCAGCCACAAGACAGGGGACAATGAGCAGTTCTTC

d_call: .
v_call: TRBV4-1
clone_size: .
j_call: TRBJ1-6
cdr3_aa: CASSQDVHQRSSPLHF
cdr3_nt: TGCGCCAGCAGCCAAGATGTGCATCAACGGAGTTCACCCCTCCACTTT

d_call: TRBD1
v_call: TRBV27
clone_size: .
j_call: TRBJ1-6
cdr3_aa: CASSSIRTGGLISLHF
cdr3_nt: TGTGCCAGCAGTTCGATAAGGACAGGGGGCCTGATATCCCTCCACTTT

d_call: TRBD2
v_call: TRBV11-2
clone_size: .
j_call: TRBJ2-1
cdr3_aa: CASSLAGTSGSSSYNEQFF
cdr3_nt: TGTGCCAGCAGCTTAGCCGGGACTAGCGGGTCTAGCTCCTACAATGAGCAGTTCTTC

d_call: .
v_call: TRBV2
clone_size: .
j_call: TRBJ1-1
cdr3_aa: CASRPGPIGGEAFF
cdr3_nt: TGTGCCAGCCGACCGGGACCCATAGGGGGTGAAGCTTTCTTT

d_call: .
v_call: TRBV4-3
clone_size: .
j_call: TRBJ2-5
cdr3_aa: CASSTRQQETQYF
cdr3_nt: TGCGCCAGCAGCACCAGACAGCAAGAGACCCAGTACTTC

d_call: .
v_call: TRBV18
clone_size: .
j_call: TRBJ2-2
cdr3_aa: CASSPQQGAGELFF
cdr3_nt: TGTGCCAGCTCACCGCAACAGGGCGCCGGGGAGCTGTTTTTT

d_call: TRBD2
v_call: TRBV7-2
clone_size: .
j_call: TRBJ2-3
cdr3_aa: CASSLTGLAPDTQYF
cdr3_nt: TGTGCCAGCAGCTTAACGGGACTAGCTCCAGATACGCAGTATTTT

d_call: TRBD1
v_call: TRBV25-1
clone_size: .
j_call: TRBJ1-2
cdr3_aa: CASSELGGSRGLGGYTF
cdr3_nt: TGTGCCAGCAGTGAATTAGGGGGGAGCAGGGGGCTTGGTGGCTACACCTTC

d_call: .
v_call: TRBV4-2
clone_size: .
j_call: TRBJ1-3
cdr3_aa: CASSQEGGGNGNTIYF
cdr3_nt: TGTGCCAGCAGCCAAGAGGGTGGAGGGAACGGAAACACCATATATTTT

d_call: TRBD2
v_call: TRBV4-2
clone_size: .
j_call: TRBJ2-3
cdr3_aa: CASSLWVAGASTDTQYF
cdr3_nt: TGTGCCAGCAGCCTGTGGGTAGCGGGGGCTAGCACAGATACGCAGTATTTT

d_call: TRBD2
v_call: TRBV7-9
clone_size: .
j_call: TRBJ2-7
cdr3_aa: CASSLEPSGGDEQYF
cdr3_nt: TGTGCCAGCAGCTTAGAACCTAGCGGGGGGGACGAGCAGTACTTC

d_call: .
v_call: TRBV30
clone_size: .
j_call: TRBJ2-1
cdr3_aa: CAWRTGGLLYNEQFF
cdr3_nt: TGTGCCTGGAGGACCGGAGGACTCCTTTACAATGAGCAGTTCTTC

d_call: TRBD2
v_call: TRBV9
clone_size: .
j_call: TRBJ2-7
cdr3_aa: CASSVGSGGYEQYF
cdr3_nt: TGTGCCAGCAGCGTAGGGAGCGGGGGCTACGAGCAGTACTTC

d_call: TRBD1
v_call: TRBV5-4
clone_size: once
j_call: TRBJ1-6
cdr3_aa: CASRRTGAHNSPLHF
cdr3_nt: TGTGCCAGCAGACGGACAGGGGCCCATAATTCACCCCTCCACTTT

d_call: .
v_call: TRBV27
clone_size: .
j_call: TRBJ1-1
cdr3_aa: CASSLGATARNTEAFF
cdr3_nt: TGTGCCAGCAGTTTAGGGGCGACAGCTAGAAACACTGAAGCTTTCTTT

d_call: TRBD1
v_call: TRBV5-4
clone_size: once
j_call: TRBJ2-7
cdr3_aa: CASSFRDRGYEQYF
cdr3_nt: TGTGCCAGCAGCTTCCGGGACAGGGGCTACGAGCAGTACTTC

d_call: .
v_call: TRBV18
clone_size: .
j_call: TRBJ1-1
cdr3_aa: CASSRAGRDTEAFF
cdr3_nt: TGTGCCAGCTCAAGGGCAGGGCGGGATACTGAAGCTTTCTTT

d_call: .
v_call: TRBV7-9
clone_size: .
j_call: TRBJ2-2
cdr3_aa: CASYRDRLAGELFF
cdr3_nt: TGTGCCAGCTACAGGGATCGATTGGCCGGGGAGCTGTTTTTT

d_call: .
v_call: TRBV5-1
clone_size: .
j_call: TRBJ2-5
cdr3_aa: CASSRTGGFESGETQYF
cdr3_nt: TGCGCCAGCAGCAGGACAGGAGGGTTTGAATCGGGAGAGACCCAGTACTTC

d_call: TRBD2
v_call: TRBV9
clone_size: once
j_call: TRBJ2-1
cdr3_aa: CASSPLPAGGFNEQFF
cdr3_nt: TGTGCCAGCAGCCCACTTCCAGCGGGGGGGTTCAATGAGCAGTTCTTC

d_call: .
v_call: TRBV10-2
clone_size: .
j_call: TRBJ1-1
cdr3_aa: CASRKTTPGGEAFF
cdr3_nt: TGCGCCAGCCGCAAAACCACCCCGGGGGGTGAAGCTTTCTTT

d_call: .
v_call: TRBV29-1
clone_size: .
j_call: TRBJ1-2
cdr3_aa: CSVEVRNYGYTF
cdr3_nt: TGCAGCGTTGAAGTACGGAACTATGGCTACACCTTC

d_call: .
v_call: TRBV4-2
clone_size: .
j_call: TRBJ2-1
cdr3_aa: CASSQVPGKDNEQFF
cdr3_nt: TGTGCCAGCAGCCAAGTTCCCGGGAAAGACAATGAGCAGTTCTTC

d_call: TRBD2
v_call: TRBV4-1
clone_size: .
j_call: TRBJ2-5
cdr3_aa: CASRPGTSGQETQYF
cdr3_nt: TGCGCCAGCAGACCCGGGACTAGCGGGCAAGAGACCCAGTACTTC

d_call: .
v_call: TRBV6-6
clone_size: once
j_call: TRBJ2-5
cdr3_aa: CASSSTGTNQETQYF
cdr3_nt: TGTGCCAGCAGTTCTACCGGGACAAACCAAGAGACCCAGTACTTC

d_call: .
v_call: TRBV12-5
clone_size: .
j_call: TRBJ1-3
cdr3_aa: CASGNHGSGNTIYF
cdr3_nt: TGTGCTAGTGGTAATCATGGCAGTGGAAACACCATATATTTT

d_call: .
v_call: TRBV5-1
clone_size: .
j_call: TRBJ2-7
cdr3_aa: CASSGEQGLGYEQYF
cdr3_nt: TGCGCCAGCAGCGGGGAACAGGGTTTAGGTTACGAGCAGTACTTC

d_call: TRBD1
v_call: TRBV27
clone_size: .
j_call: TRBJ2-3
cdr3_aa: CASSWGMRQGRSADTQYF
cdr3_nt: TGTGCCAGCAGCTGGGGGATGCGACAGGGAAGGTCAGCAGATACGCAGTATTTT

d_call: TRBD2
v_call: TRBV4-1
clone_size: .
j_call: TRBJ2-3
cdr3_aa: CASSQESGLAGSTGTQYF
cdr3_nt: TGCGCCAGCAGCCAAGAATCGGGACTAGCGGGGAGCACAGGTACGCAGTATTTT

d_call: TRBD1
v_call: TRBV7-9
clone_size: .
j_call: TRBJ2-5
cdr3_aa: CASSLEGTGQETQYF
cdr3_nt: TGTGCCAGCAGCTTAGAGGGGACAGGCCAAGAGACCCAGTACTTC

d_call: TRBD2
v_call: TRBV19
clone_size: .
j_call: TRBJ2-5
cdr3_aa: CASSKPTSRETQYF
cdr3_nt: TGTGCCAGTAGTAAACCGACTAGCAGGGAGACCCAGTACTTC

d_call: .
v_call: TRBV4-1
clone_size: .
j_call: TRBJ2-2
cdr3_aa: CASSQDRTNTGELFF
cdr3_nt: TGCGCCAGCAGCCAGGACAGAACGAACACCGGGGAGCTGTTTTTT

d_call: .
v_call: TRBV7-8
clone_size: .
j_call: TRBJ2-5
cdr3_aa: CASTLGAQETQYF
cdr3_nt: TGTGCCAGCACCCTAGGGGCCCAAGAGACCCAGTACTTC

d_call: .
v_call: TRBV19
clone_size: .
j_call: TRBJ1-5
cdr3_aa: CASHETVNQPQHF
cdr3_nt: TGTGCCAGCCACGAGACAGTTAATCAGCCCCAGCATTTT

d_call: TRBD1
v_call: TRBV18
clone_size: .
j_call: TRBJ1-1
cdr3_aa: CASSRQGSNTEAFF
cdr3_nt: TGTGCCAGCTCACGACAGGGGTCGAACACTGAAGCTTTCTTT

d_call: .
v_call: TRBV14
clone_size: once
j_call: TRBJ1-2
cdr3_aa: CASSPRSPNNYGYTF
cdr3_nt: TGTGCCAGCAGCCCTAGGAGCCCAAATAACTATGGCTACACCTTC

d_call: .
v_call: TRBV6-5
clone_size: few
j_call: TRBJ2-7
cdr3_aa: CASSSFREQYF
cdr3_nt: TGTGCCAGCAGTTCCTTTCGCGAGCAGTACTTC

d_call: .
v_call: TRBV5-1
clone_size: .
j_call: TRBJ2-1
cdr3_aa: CASSPQGAENNEQFF
cdr3_nt: TGCGCCAGCAGCCCACAAGGGGCCGAAAACAATGAGCAGTTCTTC

d_call: .
v_call: TRBV6-5
clone_size: once
j_call: TRBJ2-7
cdr3_aa: CASSYLGDTSYEQYF
cdr3_nt: TGTGCCAGCAGTTACCTAGGGGACACCTCCTACGAGCAGTACTTC

d_call: .
v_call: TRBV12-5
clone_size: .
j_call: TRBJ2-2
cdr3_aa: CASGLVYATGELFF
cdr3_nt: TGTGCTAGTGGTTTGGTATACGCGACCGGGGAGCTGTTTTTT